Listed below are T cell receptor beta chains from one sample, sequenced in a study of OX40 agonist ivuxolimab in advanced cancers. Produced via immunoSEQ multiplex PCR; TCRdb's table is partial and in-frame only. Among roughly 43,000 clones listed, roughly 90% were seen once. The sample consisted of CD4+ or CD8+ T cells sorted from blood, taken in a trial of the OX40 agonist ivuxolimab. The receptors here all came from an adult with an advanced solid tumor such as melanoma, head and neck, liver or kidney cancer. Both conserved end residues are part of each CDR3. Each record gives: D gene, clone size, CDR3 length, V gene, J gene, CDR3 protein, CDR3 DNA. The D gene is left open where the match is weak. Expanded clones get a size class; other rows say once, few or many, or leave the size out.

-	-	17	TRBV4-1	TRBJ2-3	CASSQRVGTPGTDTQYF	TGCGCCAGCAGCCAAAGAGTGGGGACTCCCGGCACAGATACGCAGTATTTT
-	medium-sized	15	TRBV5-5	TRBJ2-1	CASSWTESSYNEQFF	TGTGCCAGCAGCTGGACAGAGAGCTCCTACAATGAGCAGTTCTTC
TRBD1	-	17	TRBV7-9	TRBJ2-7	CASSLGSGTGGTYEQYF	TGTGCCAGCAGCTTAGGGTCAGGAACAGGGGGGACCTACGAGCAGTACTTC
TRBD2	once	16	TRBV5-8	TRBJ2-5	CASSLVGSSGIETQYF	TGTGCCAGCAGCTTGGTGGGTTCCAGCGGGATAGAGACCCAGTACTTC
TRBD2	-	15	TRBV27	TRBJ2-5	CASRASGGAQETQYF	TGTGCCAGCAGAGCTAGCGGGGGGGCCCAAGAGACCCAGTACTTC
-	-	14	TRBV28	TRBJ2-3	CASSITRWSNTQYF	TGTGCCAGCAGTATCACAAGGTGGAGCAATACGCAGTATTTT
-	-	14	TRBV2	TRBJ1-3	CASSDSGSGNTIYF	TGTGCCAGCAGTGACTCGGGCTCTGGAAACACCATATATTTT
-	-	15	TRBV7-9	TRBJ1-1	CASSFSVSLNTEAFF	TGTGCCAGCAGCTTCTCGGTCTCGTTGAACACTGAAGCTTTCTTT
TRBD2	-	15	TRBV7-2	TRBJ2-1	CASSFSGSSYNEQFF	TGTGCCAGCAGCTTTAGCGGGAGCTCCTACAATGAGCAGTTCTTC
-	-	15	TRBV5-4	TRBJ2-4	CASSLGGVQGDIQYF	TGTGCCAGCAGCTTGGGGGGGGTACAGGGAGACATTCAGTACTTC
TRBD1	-	16	TRBV5-4	TRBJ2-1	CASSPGQGWGADEQFF	TGTGCCAGCAGTCCGGGACAGGGGTGGGGCGCGGATGAGCAGTTCTTC
TRBD1	few	16	TRBV6-1	TRBJ1-5	CASSVTGTGGNQPQHF	TGTGCCAGCAGTGTAACCGGGACAGGGGGCAATCAGCCCCAGCATTTT
-	-	14	TRBV5-6	TRBJ2-1	CASSLEGGGHEQFF	TGTGCCAGCAGCTTGGAAGGGGGTGGCCATGAGCAGTTCTTC
-	-	15	TRBV27	TRBJ1-4	CASSWTETTNEKLFF	TGTGCCAGCAGTTGGACAGAGACAACTAATGAAAAACTGTTTTTT
TRBD1	-	18	TRBV7-6	TRBJ2-7	CASSLALNNRDRSYEQYF	TGTGCCAGCAGCTTAGCGCTAAATAACCGGGACAGAAGCTACGAGCAGTACTTC
-	-	13	TRBV4-2	TRBJ2-7	CASSQPTAYEQYF	TGTGCCAGCAGCCAACCAACAGCGTACGAGCAGTACTTC
TRBD1	-	17	TRBV4-3	TRBJ2-3	CASSQVGTGSSTDTQYF	TGCGCCAGCAGCCAAGTGGGGACAGGATCCAGCACAGATACGCAGTATTTT
-	once	16	TRBV7-9	TRBJ1-3	CASRETPAYSGNTIYF	TGTGCCAGCAGAGAAACGCCCGCCTACTCTGGAAACACCATATATTTT
-	-	14	TRBV30	TRBJ2-3	CAWRLLAYTDTQYF	TGTGCCTGGAGGCTGCTAGCGTATACAGATACGCAGTATTTT
-	-	15	TRBV2	TRBJ1-2	CASRGWQGTNYGYTF	TGTGCCAGCCGCGGTTGGCAGGGAACTAACTATGGCTACACCTTC
-	-	13	TRBV7-9	TRBJ1-1	CASSLDPGSEAFF	TGTGCCAGCAGCTTAGATCCGGGTTCTGAAGCTTTCTTT
-	-	15	TRBV28	TRBJ1-1	CASAKGGLMNTEAFF	TGTGCCAGCGCGAAGGGCGGGCTGATGAACACTGAAGCTTTCTTT
TRBD2	-	13	TRBV7-2	TRBJ2-1	CASSSGLVNEQFF	TGTGCCAGCAGCTCGGGACTAGTCAATGAGCAGTTCTTC
-	-	13	TRBV19	TRBJ2-1	CASSARAYNEQFF	TGTGCCAGTAGCGCGCGGGCCTACAATGAGCAGTTCTTC
-	-	14	TRBV2	TRBJ2-7	CASSGSGQLHEQYF	TGTGCCAGCTCTGGCTCTGGGCAGCTCCACGAGCAGTACTTC
-	-	14	TRBV28	TRBJ2-7	CASSLGGQVYEQYF	TGTGCCAGCAGTTTAGGGGGACAAGTCTACGAGCAGTACTTC
TRBD2	-	14	TRBV28	TRBJ2-7	CASTVSGLAYEQYF	TGTGCCAGCACCGTCTCGGGACTAGCTTACGAGCAGTACTTC
-	once	18	TRBV4-2	TRBJ2-1	CASSQDIPRAFVYNEQFF	TGTGCCAGCAGCCAAGATATTCCCCGAGCTTTTGTTTACAATGAGCAGTTCTTC
TRBD1	-	15	TRBV7-2	TRBJ1-4	CASSSGTGSGEKLFF	TGTGCCAGCAGCTCGGGGACAGGGTCGGGTGAAAAACTGTTTTTT
TRBD1	medium-sized	13	TRBV5-1	TRBJ1-1	CASSKGTDTEAFF	TGCGCCAGCAGCAAGGGGACAGACACTGAAGCTTTCTTT
-	-	15	TRBV10-2	TRBJ1-6	CASKTASSYNSPLHF	TGCGCCAGTAAGACAGCGAGCTCCTATAATTCACCCCTCCACTTT
TRBD1	-	12	TRBV19	TRBJ1-2	CASHTGVRGYTF	TGTGCCAGTCATACAGGGGTGCGTGGCTACACCTTC
-	-	11	TRBV11-1	TRBJ2-7	CASSLYYEQYF	TGTGCCAGCAGCTTGTACTACGAGCAGTACTTC
-	-	13	TRBV5-1	TRBJ2-3	CASSLAVGAPSYF	TGCGCCAGCAGCTTGGCGGTTGGGGCGCCTTCGTATTTT
TRBD2	few	17	TRBV6-1	TRBJ2-7	CASSALGTSGPTYEQYF	TGTGCCAGCAGTGCCCTAGGGACTAGCGGGCCCACCTACGAGCAGTACTTC
-	-	15	TRBV27	TRBJ2-7	CASSFLAAYSYEQYF	TGTGCCAGCAGTTTTCTGGCGGCCTACTCCTACGAGCAGTACTTC
-	-	15	TRBV6-1	TRBJ2-3	CASSEMRRDTDTQYF	TGTGCCAGCAGTGAAATGAGGAGGGACACAGATACGCAGTATTTT
-	-	14	TRBV5-6	TRBJ1-5	CASSLGLGNQPQHF	TGTGCCAGCAGCCTCGGACTGGGCAATCAGCCCCAGCATTTT
-	-	13	TRBV6-1	TRBJ1-5	CASSEWGHQPQHF	TGTGCCAGCAGTGAATGGGGGCATCAGCCCCAGCATTTT
TRBD1	once	16	TRBV7-2	TRBJ2-4	CASSPTGTGKFDIQYF	TGTGCCAGCAGCCCAACCGGGACAGGGAAGTTCGACATTCAGTACTTC
-	-	17	TRBV6-1	TRBJ1-1	CASSEFINYRMNTEAFF	TGTGCCAGCAGTGAATTTATTAATTACAGGATGAACACTGAAGCTTTCTTT
TRBD2	-	16	TRBV10-3	TRBJ2-7	CAISRLAGGYLYEQYF	TGTGCCATCAGTAGACTAGCGGGAGGCTACCTCTACGAGCAGTACTTC
-	-	13	TRBV6-5	TRBJ2-7	CASSYGGGWEQYF	TGTGCCAGCAGTTACGGAGGGGGCTGGGAGCAGTACTTC